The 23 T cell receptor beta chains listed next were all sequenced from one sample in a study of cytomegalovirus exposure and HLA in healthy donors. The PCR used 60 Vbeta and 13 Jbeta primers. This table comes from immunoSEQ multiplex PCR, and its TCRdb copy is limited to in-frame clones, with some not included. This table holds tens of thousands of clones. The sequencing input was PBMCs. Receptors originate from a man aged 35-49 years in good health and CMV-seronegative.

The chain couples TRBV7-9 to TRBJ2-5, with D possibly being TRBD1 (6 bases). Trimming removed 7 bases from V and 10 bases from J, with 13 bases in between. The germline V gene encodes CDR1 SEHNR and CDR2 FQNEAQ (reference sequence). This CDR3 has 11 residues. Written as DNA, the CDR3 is TGTGCCAGCAACAACAACAGGGTCCAGTACTTC. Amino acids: CASNNNRVQYF.

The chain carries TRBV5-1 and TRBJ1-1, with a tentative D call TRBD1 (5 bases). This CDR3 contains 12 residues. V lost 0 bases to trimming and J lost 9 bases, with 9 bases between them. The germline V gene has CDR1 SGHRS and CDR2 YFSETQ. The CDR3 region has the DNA TGCGCCAGCAGCTTGGTGGGGCTCCAAGCTTTCTTT. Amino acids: CASSLVGLQAFF.

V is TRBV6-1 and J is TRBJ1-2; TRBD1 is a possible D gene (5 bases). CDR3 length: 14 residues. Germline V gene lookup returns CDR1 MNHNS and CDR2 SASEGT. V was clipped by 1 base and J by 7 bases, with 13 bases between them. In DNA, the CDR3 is TGTGCCAGCAGTGAAGTTTCAGGGCGGCGTGGCTACACCTTC. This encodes CASSEVSGRRGYTF.

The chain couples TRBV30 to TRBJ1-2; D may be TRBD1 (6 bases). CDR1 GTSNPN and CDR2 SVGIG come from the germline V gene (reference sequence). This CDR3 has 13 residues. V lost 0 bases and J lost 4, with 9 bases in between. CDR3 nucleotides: TGTGCCTGGAGTGTGGGGGCAGGCTATGGCTACACCTTC. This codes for CAWSVGAGYGYTF.

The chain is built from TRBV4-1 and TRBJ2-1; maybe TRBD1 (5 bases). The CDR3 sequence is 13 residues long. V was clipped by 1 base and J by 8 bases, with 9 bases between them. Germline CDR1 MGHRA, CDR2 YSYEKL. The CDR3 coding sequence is TGCGCCAGCAGCCAAGGGGGCGTGTATGAGCAGTTCTTC. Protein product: CASSQGGVYEQFF.

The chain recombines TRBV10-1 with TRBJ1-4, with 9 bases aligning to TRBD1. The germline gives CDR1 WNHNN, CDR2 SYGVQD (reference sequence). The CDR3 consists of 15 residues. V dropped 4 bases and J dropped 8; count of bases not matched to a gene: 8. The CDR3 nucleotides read TGCGCCAGCAGTGCCAACAGGGGGCGAGGCGAAAAACTGTTTTTT. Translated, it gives CASSANRGRGEKLFF.

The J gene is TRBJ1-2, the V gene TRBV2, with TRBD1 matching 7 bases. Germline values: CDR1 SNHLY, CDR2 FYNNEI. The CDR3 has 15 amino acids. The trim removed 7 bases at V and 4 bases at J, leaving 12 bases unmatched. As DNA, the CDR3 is TGTGCCAGCACCTCAGGAGGGGGCGCAGTCTATGGCTACACCTTC. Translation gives CASTSGGGAVYGYTF.

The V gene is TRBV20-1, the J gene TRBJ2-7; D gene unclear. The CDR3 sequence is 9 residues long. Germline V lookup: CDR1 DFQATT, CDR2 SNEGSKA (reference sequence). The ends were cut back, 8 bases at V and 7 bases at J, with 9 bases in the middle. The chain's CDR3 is CSPSGEQYF. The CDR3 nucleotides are TGCAGTCCCTCCGGGGAGCAGTACTTC.

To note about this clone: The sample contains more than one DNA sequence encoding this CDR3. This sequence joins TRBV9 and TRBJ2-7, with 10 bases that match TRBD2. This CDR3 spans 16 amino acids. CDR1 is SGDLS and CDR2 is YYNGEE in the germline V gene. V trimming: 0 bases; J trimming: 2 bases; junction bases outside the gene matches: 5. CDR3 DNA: TGTGCCAGCAGCGTAGGAGCGGGAGGGCCCACCTACGAGCAGTACTTC. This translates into CASSVGAGGPTYEQYF. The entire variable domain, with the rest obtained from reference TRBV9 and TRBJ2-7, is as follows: DSGVTQTPKHLITATGQRVTLRCSPRSGDLSVYWYQQSLDQGLQFLIQYYNGEERAKGNILERFSAQQFPDLHSELNLSSLELGDSALYFCASSVGAGGPTYEQYFGPGTRLTVT.

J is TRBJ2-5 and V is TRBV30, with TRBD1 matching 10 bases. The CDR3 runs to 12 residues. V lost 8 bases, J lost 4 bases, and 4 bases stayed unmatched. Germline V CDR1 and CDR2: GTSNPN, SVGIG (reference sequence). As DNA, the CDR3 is TGTGCCGGGACAGGGGCAGGAGAGACCCAGTACTTC. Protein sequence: CAGTGAGETQYF.

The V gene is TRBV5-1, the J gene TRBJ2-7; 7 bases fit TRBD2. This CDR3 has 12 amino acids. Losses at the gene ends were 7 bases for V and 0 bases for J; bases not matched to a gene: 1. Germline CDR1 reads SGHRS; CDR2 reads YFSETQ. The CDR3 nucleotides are TGCGCCAGCGGGGGGGACTCCTACGAGCAGTACTTC. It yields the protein CASGGDSYEQYF.

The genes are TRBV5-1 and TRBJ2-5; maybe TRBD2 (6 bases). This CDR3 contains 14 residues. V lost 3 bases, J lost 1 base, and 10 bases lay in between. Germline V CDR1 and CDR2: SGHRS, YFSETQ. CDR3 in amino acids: CASSSGTLQETQYF. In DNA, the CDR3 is TGCGCCAGCAGCTCCGGGACTCTCCAAGAGACCCAGTACTTC.

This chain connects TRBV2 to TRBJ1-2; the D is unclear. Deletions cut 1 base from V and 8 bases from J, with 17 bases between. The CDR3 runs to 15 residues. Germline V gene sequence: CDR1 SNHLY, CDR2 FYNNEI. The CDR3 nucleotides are TGTGCCAGCAGTGAAGTGGGGTCGCAGTGGGAGGGCTACACCTTC. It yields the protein CASSEVGSQWEGYTF. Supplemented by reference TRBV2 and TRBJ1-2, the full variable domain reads EPEVTQTPSHQVTQMGQEVILRCVPISNHLYFYWYRQILGQKVEFLVSFYNNEISEKSEIFDDQFSVERPDGSNFTLKIRSTKLEDSAMYFCASSEVGSQWEGYTFGSGTRLTVV.

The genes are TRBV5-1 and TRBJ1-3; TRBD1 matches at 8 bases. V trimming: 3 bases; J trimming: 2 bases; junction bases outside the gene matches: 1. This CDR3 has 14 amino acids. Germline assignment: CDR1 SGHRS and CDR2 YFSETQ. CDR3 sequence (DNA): TGCGCCAGCAGCTCGGGACAGGCTGGAAACACCATATATTTT. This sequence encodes CASSSGQAGNTIYF. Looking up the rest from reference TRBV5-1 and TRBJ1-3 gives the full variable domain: KAGVTQTPRYLIKTRGQQVTLSCSPISGHRSVSWYQQTPGQGLQFLFEYFSETQRNKGNFPGRFSGRQFSNSRSEMNVSTLELGDSALYLCASSSGQAGNTIYFGEGSWLTVV.

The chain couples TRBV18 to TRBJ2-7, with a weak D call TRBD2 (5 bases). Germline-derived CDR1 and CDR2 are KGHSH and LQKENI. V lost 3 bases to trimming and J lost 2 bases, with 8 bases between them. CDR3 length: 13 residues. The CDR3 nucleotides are TGTGCCAGCTCACCTCCGGGAACCTACGAGCAGTACTTC. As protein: CASSPPGTYEQYF.

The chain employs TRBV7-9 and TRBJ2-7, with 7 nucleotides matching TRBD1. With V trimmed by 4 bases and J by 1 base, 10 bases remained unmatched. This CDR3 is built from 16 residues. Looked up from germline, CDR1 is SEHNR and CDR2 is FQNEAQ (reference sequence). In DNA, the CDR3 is TGTGCCAGCAGCTCCCGACAGGGCCCTGAATCCTACGAGCAGTACTTC. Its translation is CASSSRQGPESYEQYF.

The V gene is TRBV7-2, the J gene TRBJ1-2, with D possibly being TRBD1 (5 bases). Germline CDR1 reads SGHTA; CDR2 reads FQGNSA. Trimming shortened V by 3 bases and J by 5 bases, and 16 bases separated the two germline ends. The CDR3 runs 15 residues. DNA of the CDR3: TGTGCCAGCAGCTTTGGAGCGGGGGGAACGTATGGCTACACCTTC. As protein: CASSFGAGGTYGYTF.

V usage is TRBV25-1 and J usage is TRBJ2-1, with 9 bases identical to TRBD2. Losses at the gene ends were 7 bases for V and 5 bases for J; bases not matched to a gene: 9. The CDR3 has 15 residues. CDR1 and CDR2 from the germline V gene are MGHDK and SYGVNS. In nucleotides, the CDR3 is TGTGCCAGCAATGACACTAGCGGGCACGACAATGAGCAGTTCTTC. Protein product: CASNDTSGHDNEQFF. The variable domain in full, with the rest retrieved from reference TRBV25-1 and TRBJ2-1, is EADIYQTPRYLVIGTGKKITLECSQTMGHDKMYWYQQDPGMELHLIHYSYGVNSTEKGDLSSESTVSRIRTEHFPLTLESARPSHTSQYLCASNDTSGHDNEQFFGPGTRLTVL.

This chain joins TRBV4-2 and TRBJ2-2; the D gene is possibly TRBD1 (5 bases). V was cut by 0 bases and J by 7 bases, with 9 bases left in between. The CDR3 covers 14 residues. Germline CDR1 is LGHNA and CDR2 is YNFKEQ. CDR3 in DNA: TGTGCCAGCAGCCAAGAGCCTAGGGGCGGGGAGCTGTTTTTT. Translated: CASSQEPRGGELFF.

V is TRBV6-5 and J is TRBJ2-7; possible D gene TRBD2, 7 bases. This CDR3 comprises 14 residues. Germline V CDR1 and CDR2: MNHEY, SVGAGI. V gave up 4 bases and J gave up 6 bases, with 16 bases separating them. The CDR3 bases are TGTGCCAGCAGTTTACGGGGGGCGCGGGGCGAGCAGTACTTC. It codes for CASSLRGARGEQYF.

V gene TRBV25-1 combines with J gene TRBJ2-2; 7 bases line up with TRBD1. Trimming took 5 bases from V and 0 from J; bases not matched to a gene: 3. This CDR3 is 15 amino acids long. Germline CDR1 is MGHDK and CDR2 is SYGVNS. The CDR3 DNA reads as TGTGCCAGCAGTCCCGGGACAGCGAACACCGGGGAGCTGTTTTTT. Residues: CASSPGTANTGELFF.

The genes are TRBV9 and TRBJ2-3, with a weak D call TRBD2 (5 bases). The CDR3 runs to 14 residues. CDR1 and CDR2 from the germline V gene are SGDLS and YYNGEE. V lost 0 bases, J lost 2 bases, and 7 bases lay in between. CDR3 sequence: CASSVAGYTDTQYF. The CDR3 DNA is TGTGCCAGCAGCGTAGCGGGGTACACAGATACGCAGTATTTT.

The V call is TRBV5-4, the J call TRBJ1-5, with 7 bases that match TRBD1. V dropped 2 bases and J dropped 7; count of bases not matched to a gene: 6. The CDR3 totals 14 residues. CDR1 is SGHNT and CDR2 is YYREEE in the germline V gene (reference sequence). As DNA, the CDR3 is TGTGCCAGCAGCTTAGCATTCAGGGGGCAGCCCCAGCATTTT. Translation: CASSLAFRGQPQHF.